The 9 T cell receptor beta chains below come from one sample, sequenced in a study of shared clonotypes between healthy human individuals. TCRdb keeps only in-frame clones here, not all; method: immunoSEQ multiplex PCR. Of some 2,400,000 clones listed, approximately 94% are singletons. Sequencing was performed on naive CD4+ T cells sorted from blood. Subset denoted: CD45RA+ positively selected. These receptors were taken from a man between 18 and 29 years old in good health.

This chain joins TRBV6-6 and TRBJ2-1; D remains unclear. Germline V lookup: CDR1 MNHNY, CDR2 SVGAGI (reference sequence). This CDR3 has 13 residues. V dropped 4 bases and J dropped 4 bases, with 8 bases sitting between them. The CDR3 region is CASSSGQYNEQFF. Here the CDR3 DNA reads TGTGCCAGCAGTTCCGGCCAATACAATGAGCAGTTCTTC.

The chain has TRBV5-4 and TRBJ2-1; 11 bases fit TRBD2. The J segment lost 7 bases and the V segment lost 2 bases, leaving 5 bases of the junction unmatched. Per the germline V gene, CDR1 is SGHNT and CDR2 is YYREEE (reference sequence). The CDR3 is 15 amino acids. The CDR3 DNA sequence: TGTGCCAGCAGCTTTACTAGCGGGAGTAGGAATGAGCAGTTCTTC. Its protein is CASSFTSGSRNEQFF.

The V gene is TRBV28, the J gene TRBJ1-1, with D possibly matching TRBD1 (6 bases). Trimming removed 8 bases from V and 1 base from J, with 11 bases in between. The CDR3 is 13 amino acids. The germline CDR1 and CDR2 sequences are MDHEN and SYDVKM. CDR3 sequence reads: CASSGTTNTEAFF. The CDR3 DNA reads as TGTGCCAGCTCCGGGACAACGAACACTGAAGCTTTCTTT.

This chain links TRBV12-5 with TRBJ1-5; D uncertain. The V and J ends lost 9 bases and 4 bases respectively, with 19 bases between them. CDR1 LGHNT and CDR2 FRNRAP come from the germline V gene. CDR3 length equals 15 residues. The CDR3 nucleotides are TGTGCTAGCCAGACATCGGGCCCTCTAAATCAGCCCCAGCATTTT. Translation gives CASQTSGPLNQPQHF.

The DNA for the CDR3 is TGTGCCAGCAGCCCACAGGGTATCTACAATCAGCCCCAGCATTTT. The encoded protein is CASSPQGIYNQPQHF. The V call is TRBV28, the J call TRBJ1-5, with D possibly TRBD1 on 6 matching bases. Germline V lookup: CDR1 MDHEN, CDR2 SYDVKM. Trimming left V 6 bases short and J 3 bases short, with 15 bases between. The CDR3 spans 15 residues. Complete variable domain (other parts from reference TRBV28 and TRBJ1-5): DVKVTQSSRYLVKRTGEKVFLECVQDMDHENMFWYRQDPGLGLRLIYFSYDVKMKEKGDIPEGYSVSREKKERFSLILESASTNQTSMYLCASSPQGIYNQPQHFGDGTRLSIL.

A word on this clone: Other DNA sequences in the sample encode the same CDR3. The chain couples TRBV18 to TRBJ1-2; D gene ambiguous. Germline CDR1 KGHSH, CDR2 LQKENI. The CDR3 is 13 residues long. Trimming took off 3 bases at V and 4 bases at J, with 9 bases between the two ends. The CDR3 loop reads CASSPTTAYGYTF. The CDR3 coding sequence is TGTGCCAGCTCACCTACTACCGCCTATGGCTACACCTTC.

This clone occurred a few times. The junction differs from germline at one of its ends, possibly a read error. V gene TRBV10-3 combines with J gene TRBJ2-2; perhaps D is TRBD1 or TRBD2 (5 bases each). Germline V gene data show CDR1 as ENHRY and CDR2 as SYGVKD. The CDR3 is made up of 15 amino acids. The CDR3 region has the DNA TGTGCCACCAGTCCGTTGGGGGATGTGTCCGGGGAGCTGTTTTTT. Protein product: CATSPLGDVSGELFF.

The gene calls are TRBV21-1 and TRBJ1-1. TRBV21-1 is designated a pseudogene. This CDR3 contains 16 residues. The CDR3 DNA sequence: TGTGCCAGCAGCAAAGACTTCCCCCGGGGGAACACTGAAGCTTTCTTT. Translated, it gives CASSKDFPRGNTEAFF.

V and J are TRBV6-5 and TRBJ1-6; tentatively, D is TRBD1 (5 bases). V was trimmed by 0 bases and J by 10 bases, leaving 13 bases between them. This CDR3 comprises 15 residues. The germline CDR1 and CDR2 sequences are MNHEY and SVGAGI. The CDR3 region is CASSYSRERGSPLHF. Here the CDR3 DNA reads TGTGCCAGCAGTTACTCGAGAGAGAGGGGATCACCCCTCCACTTT.